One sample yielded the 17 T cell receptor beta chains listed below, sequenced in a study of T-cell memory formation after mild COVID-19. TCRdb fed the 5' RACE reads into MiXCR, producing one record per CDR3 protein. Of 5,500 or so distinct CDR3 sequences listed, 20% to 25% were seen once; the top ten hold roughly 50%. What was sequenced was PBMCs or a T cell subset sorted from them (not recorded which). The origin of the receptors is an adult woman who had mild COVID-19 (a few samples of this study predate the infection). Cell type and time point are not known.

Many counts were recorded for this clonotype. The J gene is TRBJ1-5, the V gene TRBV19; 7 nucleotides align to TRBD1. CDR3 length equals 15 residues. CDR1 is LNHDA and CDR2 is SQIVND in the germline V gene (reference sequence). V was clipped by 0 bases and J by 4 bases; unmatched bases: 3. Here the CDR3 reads CASSIDNRGNQPQHF. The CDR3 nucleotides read TGTGCCAGTAGTATAGATAACAGGGGAAATCAGCCCCAGCATTTT.

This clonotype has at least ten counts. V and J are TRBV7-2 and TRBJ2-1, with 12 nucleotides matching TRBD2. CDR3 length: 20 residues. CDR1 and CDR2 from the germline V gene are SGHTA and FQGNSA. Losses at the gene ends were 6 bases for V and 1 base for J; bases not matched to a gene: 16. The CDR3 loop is CASSLRLAGDLTTSYNEQFF. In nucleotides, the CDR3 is TGTGCCAGCAGTTTAAGACTAGCGGGAGACCTTACAACTTCCTACAATGAGCAGTTCTTC.

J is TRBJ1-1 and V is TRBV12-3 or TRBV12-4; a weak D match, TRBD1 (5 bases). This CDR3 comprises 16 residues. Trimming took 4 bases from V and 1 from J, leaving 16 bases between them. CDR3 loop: CASSYRDGLKNTEAFF. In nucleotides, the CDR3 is TGTGCCAGCAGTTACCGGGACGGGTTGAAGAACACTGAAGCTTTCTTT.

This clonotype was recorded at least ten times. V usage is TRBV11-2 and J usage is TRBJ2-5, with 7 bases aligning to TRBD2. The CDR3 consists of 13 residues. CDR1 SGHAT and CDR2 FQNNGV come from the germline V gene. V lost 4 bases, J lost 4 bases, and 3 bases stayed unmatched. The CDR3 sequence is CASSSPGGETQYF. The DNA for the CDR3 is TGTGCCAGCAGCTCACCGGGAGGAGAGACCCAGTACTTC.

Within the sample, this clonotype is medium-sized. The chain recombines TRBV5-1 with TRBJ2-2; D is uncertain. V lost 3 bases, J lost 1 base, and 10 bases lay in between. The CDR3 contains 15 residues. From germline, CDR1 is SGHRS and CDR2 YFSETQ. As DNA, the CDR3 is TGCGCCAGCAGCTGGGAACGGTTGAACACCGGGGAGCTGTTTTTT. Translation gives CASSWERLNTGELFF. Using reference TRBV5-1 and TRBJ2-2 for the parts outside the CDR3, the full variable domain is KAGVTQTPRYLIKTRGQQVTLSCSPISGHRSVSWYQQTPGQGLQFLFEYFSETQRNKGNFPGRFSGRQFSNSRSEMNVSTLELGDSALYLCASSWERLNTGELFFGEGSRLTVL.

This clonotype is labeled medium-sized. The CDR3 region is CASSLWTGLAGSSYEQYF. In DNA, the CDR3 is TGTGCCAGCAGTTTATGGACGGGACTAGCGGGGAGCTCCTACGAGCAGTACTTC. The chain employs TRBV28 and TRBJ2-7, with 13 bases fitting TRBD2. J lost 0 bases, V lost 0 bases, and 5 bases had no gene match. The V gene's germline CDR1 is MDHEN and CDR2 SYDVKM. This CDR3 has 18 amino acids.

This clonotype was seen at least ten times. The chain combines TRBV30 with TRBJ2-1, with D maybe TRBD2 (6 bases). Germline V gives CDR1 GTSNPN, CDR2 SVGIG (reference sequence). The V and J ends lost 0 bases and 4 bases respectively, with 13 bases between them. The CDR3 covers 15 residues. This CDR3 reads CAWSVIGGGYNEQFF. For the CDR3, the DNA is TGTGCCTGGAGTGTAATAGGTGGGGGGTACAATGAGCAGTTCTTC.

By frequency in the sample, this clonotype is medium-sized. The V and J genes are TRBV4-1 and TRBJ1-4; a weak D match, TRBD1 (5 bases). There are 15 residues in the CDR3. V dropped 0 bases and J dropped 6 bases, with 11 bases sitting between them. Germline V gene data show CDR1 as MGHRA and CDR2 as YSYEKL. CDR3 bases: TGCGCCAGCAGCCAAGATCCGACAGCATATGAAAAACTGTTTTTT. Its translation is CASSQDPTAYEKLFF.

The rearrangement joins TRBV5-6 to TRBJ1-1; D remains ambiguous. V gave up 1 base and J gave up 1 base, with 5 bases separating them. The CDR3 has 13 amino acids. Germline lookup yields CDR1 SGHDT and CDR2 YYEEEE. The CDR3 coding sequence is TGTGCCAGCAGCTTGATATCGAACACTGAAGCTTTCTTT. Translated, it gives CASSLISNTEAFF.

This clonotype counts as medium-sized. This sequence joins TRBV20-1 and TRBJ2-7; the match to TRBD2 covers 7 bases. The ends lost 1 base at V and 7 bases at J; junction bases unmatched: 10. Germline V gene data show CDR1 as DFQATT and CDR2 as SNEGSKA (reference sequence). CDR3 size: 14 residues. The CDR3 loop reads CSARVLADQMEQYF. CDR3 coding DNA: TGCAGTGCTAGAGTTCTAGCGGACCAGATGGAGCAGTACTTC.

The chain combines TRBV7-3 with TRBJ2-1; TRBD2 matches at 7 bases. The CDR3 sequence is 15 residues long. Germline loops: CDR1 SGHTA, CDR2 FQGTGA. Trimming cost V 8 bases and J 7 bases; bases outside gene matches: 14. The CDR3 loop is CASSSSAGVRNEQFF. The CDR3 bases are TGTGCCAGCTCGTCGAGCGCGGGGGTTAGGAATGAGCAGTTCTTC.

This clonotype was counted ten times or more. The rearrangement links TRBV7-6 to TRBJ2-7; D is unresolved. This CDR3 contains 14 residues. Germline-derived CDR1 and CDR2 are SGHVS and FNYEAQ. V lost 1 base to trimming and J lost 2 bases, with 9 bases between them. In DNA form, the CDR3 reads TGTGCCAGCAGCTTAGGGGGTCCCCCCTACGAGCAGTACTTC. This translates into CASSLGGPPYEQYF.

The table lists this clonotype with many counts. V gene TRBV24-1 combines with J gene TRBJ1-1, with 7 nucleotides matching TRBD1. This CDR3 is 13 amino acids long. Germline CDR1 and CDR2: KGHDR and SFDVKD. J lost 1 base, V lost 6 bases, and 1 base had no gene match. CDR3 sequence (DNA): TGTGCCACCAGTCGACAGGGGAACACTGAAGCTTTCTTT. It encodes CATSRQGNTEAFF.

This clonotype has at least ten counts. CDR3 nucleotides: TGTGCCAGCAGCTTAGCCTCCCGGTGGACAGCCTATAATTCACCCCTCCACTTT. This gives the protein CASSLASRWTAYNSPLHF. The V and J genes are TRBV7-2 and TRBJ1-6; D is perhaps TRBD1 (6 bases). Germline V lookup: CDR1 SGHTA, CDR2 FQGNSA. The V and J ends lost 0 bases and 2 bases respectively, with 14 bases between them. CDR3 length: 18 residues.

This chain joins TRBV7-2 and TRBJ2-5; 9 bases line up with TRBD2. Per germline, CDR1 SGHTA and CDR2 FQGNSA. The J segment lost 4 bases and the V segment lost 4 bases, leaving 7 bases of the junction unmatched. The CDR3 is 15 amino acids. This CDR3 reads CASSSFAGGRETQYF. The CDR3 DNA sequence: TGTGCCAGCAGCTCTTTCGCGGGGGGGCGAGAGACCCAGTACTTC.

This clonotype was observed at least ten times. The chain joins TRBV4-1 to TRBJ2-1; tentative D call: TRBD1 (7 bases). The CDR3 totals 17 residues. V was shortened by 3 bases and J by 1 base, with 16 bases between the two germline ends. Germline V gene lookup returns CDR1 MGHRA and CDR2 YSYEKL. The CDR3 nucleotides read TGCGCCAGCAGCCACGAAAGACAGGGAGGTTCCTACAATGAGCAGTTCTTC. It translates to CASSHERQGGSYNEQFF.

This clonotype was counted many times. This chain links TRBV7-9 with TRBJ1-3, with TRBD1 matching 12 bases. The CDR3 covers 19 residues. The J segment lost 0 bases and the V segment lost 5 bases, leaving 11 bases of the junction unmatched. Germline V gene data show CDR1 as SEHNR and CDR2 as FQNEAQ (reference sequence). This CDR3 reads CASSRYPGQGAFSGNTIYF. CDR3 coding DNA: TGTGCCAGCAGCCGATATCCGGGACAGGGGGCCTTCTCTGGAAACACCATATATTTT.